The T cell receptor (beta chain) described here comes from a study of shared clonotypes between healthy human individuals. Here immunoSEQ multiplex PCR was the method, and the copy in TCRdb shows in-frame clones only, minus some. The sample yields some 2.1 million clones, just under 95% seen once. Naive CD8 cells lacked CD45RO and underwent positive selection for CCR7, leaving out terminally differentiated effector memory CD45RA+ cells. This clonotype was sampled from a man younger than 35 in good health. The sequenced sample was naive CD8+ T cells sorted from blood.

The CDR3 coding sequence is TGTGCCAGCAGCTGGGACAGGGGGGACACTGAAGCTTTCTTT. This translates into CASSWDRGDTEAFF. The chain has TRBV11-1 and TRBJ1-1; 11 positions match TRBD1. The CDR3 runs to 14 residues. V was pared by 4 bases and J by 3 bases, with 1 base of the junction left unmatched. From germline, CDR1 is SGHAT and CDR2 FQDESV (reference sequence).